This T cell receptor (beta chain) was identified during a study of post-analysis software for immune sequencing data. Across the whole study: The cohort encompassed relapsing-remitting, secondary progressive and progressive-relapsing multiple sclerosis disease courses.

Researchers reported that TCR beta cDNA libraries carried unique molecular identifiers. Out of about 0.95 to 10 million T cells, roughly 0.5 million cDNA molecules were generated. TCRdb passed the PCR reads through MiXCR, listing each CDR3 protein once. The sample has roughly 870,000 distinct CDR3 sequences, approximately 53% seen once. CDR1 ENHRY and CDR2 SYGVKD come from the germline V gene. The CDR3 spans 14 residues. Trimming took off 2 bases at V and 7 bases at J, with 14 bases between the two ends. The table lists this clonotype with a few counts. As yet, its antigen is unknown. Findings of the study overall: Those with multiple sclerosis, the patient group, showed significantly lower normalized Chao1 diversity than controls. A handful of TRBV segments were significantly more frequent in patients than in controls. TRBV5-6, TRBV5-1 and TRBV20-1 were among these segments. Samples prepared in the same batch strongly co-clustered by F measure.

Sequencing was carried out using blood. V and J are TRBV10-3 and TRBJ2-5; D ambiguous. The source is a girl aged 10-17 years with multiple sclerosis. The CDR3 region is CAISEGLQKGTQYF. In DNA, the CDR3 is TGTGCCATCAGTGAGGGTCTTCAGAAGGGGACCCAGTACTTC.